This TCR beta chain was observed in a study of cytomegalovirus exposure and HLA in healthy donors. Donors sampled were nominally healthy, though unrecorded immune exposures were likely. Study-level results: CMV serostatus was the only immune exposure information that was available. A cluster of highly shared sequence variants was likely a sequencing artifact.

CDR1 and CDR2 (germline): MDHEN, SYDVKM. Trimming removed 1 base at V and 0 bases at J, with 7 bases between. The CDR3 contains 15 residues. It was with 60 Vbeta and 13 Jbeta primers that the PCR ran. Some clones are missing from TCRdb's copy, which holds only in-frame ones; the method was immunoSEQ multiplex PCR. The sample carries approximately 210,000 clones, 70% to 80% recorded once. About this clone: As yet, its antigen is unknown.

Specimen: PBMCs. This chain connects TRBV28 to TRBJ1-3; D is ambiguous. This sequence was found in a woman aged 50 to 60 in good health and CMV-seronegative. The CDR3 DNA follows: TGTGCCAGCAGTTTATCCTATCTCTCTGGAAACACCATATATTTT. Protein product: CASSLSYLSGNTIYF.